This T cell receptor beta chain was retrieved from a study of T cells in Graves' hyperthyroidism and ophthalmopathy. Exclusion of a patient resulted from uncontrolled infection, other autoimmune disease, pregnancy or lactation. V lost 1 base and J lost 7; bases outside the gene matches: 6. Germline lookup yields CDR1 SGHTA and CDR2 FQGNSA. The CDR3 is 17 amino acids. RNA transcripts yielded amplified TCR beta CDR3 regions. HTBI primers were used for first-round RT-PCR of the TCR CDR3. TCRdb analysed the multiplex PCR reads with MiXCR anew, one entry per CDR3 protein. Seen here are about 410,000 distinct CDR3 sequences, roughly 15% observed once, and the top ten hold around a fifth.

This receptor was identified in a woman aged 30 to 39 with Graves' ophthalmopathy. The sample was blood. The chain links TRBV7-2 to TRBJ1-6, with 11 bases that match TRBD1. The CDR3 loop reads CASSLGTGGYINSPLHF. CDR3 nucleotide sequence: TGTGCCAGCAGCTTAGGGACAGGGGGCTATATCAATTCACCCCTCCACTTT.